This T cell receptor beta chain was profiled in a study of cytomegalovirus exposure and HLA in healthy donors. Overall study context: Around 86 million unique TCRs, all from HLA-typed donors, were included in an early release of the data.

The study ran its PCR with 60 Vbeta and 13 Jbeta primers. Libraries were prepared by immunoSEQ multiplex PCR; TCRdb keeps only in-frame clonotypes and omits some of them. The sample lists under 200,000 clones, more than 60% seen once, with roughly 6.4% in the top ten. Looked up from germline, CDR1 is MNHEY and CDR2 is SMNVEV (reference sequence). The CDR3 is made up of 14 amino acids. With regard to this clone: Its target is not known. Sequence at one end of the junction differs from germline and may be a read error.

Whole-study results and caveats: Rates of TCR association differed by HLA locus in a later analysis, with DRB1 highest and HLA-C lowest. In terms of immune exposure information, only CMV serostatus was available. Within an earlier analysis, most TCR beta V segments proved productive either about 90% or about 30% of the time.

The sample consisted of PBMCs. The origin of this receptor is a woman between 35 and 50 years old in good health and CMV-seropositive. The J gene is TRBJ2-6, the V gene TRBV27; tentatively, D is TRBD1 (5 bases). CDR3 in DNA: TGTGCCAGTAGTGGTATAGGTGGGGCCAACGGCCTGACTTTC. It yields the protein CASSGIGGANGLTF.